This T cell receptor beta chain emerged from a study of human T cells and chemical hapten exposure. Study summary: The variation in per-sample TCR yields arose mainly from small differences in pooled library volumes.

Time point in this sample: pre-sensitization, week 0. This sample's treatment: therapeutic diphenylcyclopropenone sensitization with weekly scalp DPC. Donors were 18 to 70-year-old alopecia patients suitable for DPC. In its sample, this clonotype was seen a few times. What it recognizes is unknown. V dropped 5 bases and J dropped 1 base, with 20 bases sitting between them. Looked up from germline, CDR1 is MNHNY and CDR2 is SVGAGI (reference sequence). This CDR3 is 17 amino acids long. MiXCR, applied by TCRdb to the RACE reads, yields one record per CDR3 protein. The top ten hold more than 0.95% of the sample, which has fewer than 300,000 distinct CDR3 sequences, roughly 8% seen once. The study, taken as a whole, reports: With regard to DPC sensitization, TCRs above 1 in 1000 frequency did not change.

Sequenced here: whole blood, sampled in connection with sensitization to the hapten diphenylcyclopropenone (DPC). This TCR derives from a man aged 18 to 30 with alopecia areata. Some clones in this sample may be carry-over from other donors' samples. V is TRBV6-6 and J is TRBJ1-2; D may be TRBD1 (5 bases). The CDR3 is CASSRHAGTGLNYGYTF. In DNA form, the CDR3 reads TGTGCCAGCAGTCGCCATGCCGGGACGGGACTTAACTATGGCTACACCTTC.